Following are 17 T cell receptor beta chains from one sample sequenced in a study of Graves' ophthalmopathy and Graves' hyperthyroidism. The TCR beta CDR3 regions underwent amplification from RNA transcripts. Following a first-round RT-PCR that used HTBI primers, a second-round multiplex PCR was carried out. Each CDR3 protein is one row after TCRdb ran MiXCR on the multiplex PCR reads. Of more than 300,000 distinct CDR3 sequences listed, approximately 15% are singletons. Material for sequencing was peripheral blood. These receptors came from a young woman with stable Graves' hyperthyroidism.

This clonotype was counted at least ten times. The chain recombines TRBV6-4 with TRBJ1-2; 8 bases match TRBD1. Germline trimming cut 6 bases from V and 0 bases from J; bases unmatched to any gene: 15. Germline lookup yields CDR1 MRHNA and CDR2 SNTAGT. This CDR3 contains 18 residues. The CDR3 protein is CASRFVGPGQVSNYGYTF. The CDR3, as DNA: TGTGCCAGCAGATTCGTCGGTCCGGGACAGGTATCTAACTATGGCTACACCTTC.

This clonotype was counted ten times or more. The chain joins TRBV29-1 to TRBJ1-2, with D possibly TRBD1 on 5 matching bases. Germline CDR1 reads SQVTM; CDR2 reads ANQGSEA. The CDR3 length is 12 residues. V shed 4 bases and J shed 6 bases, with 12 bases lying between them. The CDR3 nucleotides read TGCAGCGTTGTTCGGCAGGGACATGGCTACACCTTC. It yields the protein CSVVRQGHGYTF.

This clonotype was seen repeatedly, ten times or more. This chain uses TRBV20-1 with TRBJ2-5; D ambiguous. The CDR3 sequence is 13 residues long. Germline CDR1 and CDR2: DFQATT and SNEGSKA (reference sequence). Trimming stripped 6 bases from V and 7 bases from J, with 18 bases between. CDR3 DNA sequence: TGCAGTGCCGCGAGGCTCAAGAAGGGGACCCAGTACTTC. Its protein is CSAARLKKGTQYF.

This clonotype was seen ten or more times. The V and J genes are TRBV15 and TRBJ1-2, with no clear D. Germline V lookup: CDR1 LNHNV, CDR2 YYDKDF (reference sequence). V shed 0 bases and J shed 5 bases, with 13 bases lying between them. This CDR3 comprises 15 residues. CDR3 sequence (DNA): TGTGCCACCAGCAGAGAAACGGGCAGCTCGTATGGCTACACCTTC. Translated, it gives CATSRETGSSYGYTF.

There are many counts of this clonotype. The gene calls are TRBV4-1 and TRBJ2-7; D might be TRBD1 (6 bases). V lost 3 bases and J 2 bases, leaving 14 bases between the germline ends. The germline V gene encodes CDR1 MGHRA and CDR2 YSYEKL. CDR3 length: 15 residues. The CDR3 here is CASSQASKGAYEQYF. CDR3 DNA sequence: TGCGCCAGCAGCCAGGCATCCAAGGGGGCCTACGAGCAGTACTTC.

This clonotype was observed a single time. The V and J genes are TRBV9 and TRBJ1-2, with D perhaps matching TRBD1 (5 bases). Germline assignment: CDR1 SGDLS and CDR2 YYNGEE. V was trimmed by 5 bases and J by 5 bases, leaving 16 bases between them. The length of the CDR3 is 14 residues. The CDR3 loop is CASSPFGTEYGYTF. The CDR3, as DNA: TGTGCCAGCAGTCCCTTTGGGACCGAATATGGCTACACCTTC.

This clonotype occurred many times. The V call is TRBV12-3 or TRBV12-4, the J call TRBJ1-5; D not certain. Trimming cost V 7 bases and J 3 bases, with 19 bases left between them. The CDR3 has 16 residues. The CDR3 spells CASTSDPGIFNQPQHF. For the CDR3, the DNA is TGTGCCAGCACCAGCGACCCCGGGATCTTCAATCAGCCCCAGCATTTT.

This clonotype was observed a few times. Lacking the conserved final phenylalanine or tryptophan, this CDR3 likely reflects a read error. The gene calls are TRBV2 and TRBJ2-2; TRBD2 is a possible D gene (6 bases). The V end lost 6 bases, the J end lost 4 bases, and 24 bases lay between the germline ends. The CDR3 length is 18 residues. The germline V gene has CDR1 SNHLY and CDR2 FYNNEI. CDR3 sequence (DNA): TGTGCCAGCAGAGCCTTCCCGGGACTTTCTCTCGGCACCGGGGAGCTGTTTTCT. Its translation is CASRAFPGLSLGTGELFS.

The sample holds a few counts of this clonotype. The V call is TRBV12-3 or TRBV12-4, the J call TRBJ2-7; D might be TRBD1 or TRBD2, each matching 5 bases. Trimming shortened V by 4 bases and J by 2 bases, and 12 bases separated the two germline ends. This CDR3 comprises 14 residues. The CDR3 DNA is TGTGCCAGCAGTTCCTATGGGACCACCTACGAGCAGTACTTC. This codes for CASSSYGTTYEQYF.

This clonotype has ten or more counts. The chain is built from TRBV6-2 or TRBV6-3 and TRBJ1-1; no clear D gene. The V and J ends lost 0 bases and 11 bases respectively, with 16 bases between them. The CDR3 length is 14 residues. The V gene's germline CDR1 is MNHEY and CDR2 SVGEGT. In DNA form, the CDR3 reads TGTGCCAGCAGTTACTCGACATCCTGGAGATTGGCTTTCTTT. Encoded protein: CASSYSTSWRLAFF.

This clonotype was seen many times. The chain carries TRBV11-2 and TRBJ2-5, with 13 nucleotides matching TRBD2. The CDR3 extends over 17 amino acids. Germline values: CDR1 SGHAT, CDR2 FQNNGV. J gave up 1 base and V 5 bases, and 7 bases lay outside the gene matches. The CDR3 loop reads CASSPKGLAGFQETQYF. CDR3 nucleotide sequence: TGTGCCAGCAGCCCTAAGGGACTAGCGGGGTTCCAAGAGACCCAGTACTTC.

This clonotype came up many times. CDR3 bases: TGTGCCAGCAGCTTGACGAGGGTCCACGAGCAGTACTTC. Its protein product is CASSLTRVHEQYF. V gene TRBV11-3 combines with J gene TRBJ2-7; possibly TRBD2 for D (5 bases). The germline gives CDR1 SGHNT, CDR2 YENEEA. Trimming removed 3 bases at V and 5 bases at J, with 11 bases between. There are 13 residues in the CDR3.

The chain combines TRBV10-3 with TRBJ2-2; 8 positions agree with TRBD2. Germline values: CDR1 ENHRY, CDR2 SYGVKD. V lost 11 bases to trimming and J lost 0 bases; unmatched junction nucleotides: 11. The CDR3 has 16 amino acids. CDR3: CASGPGLETNTGELFF. The CDR3 nucleotides read TGTGCCTCCGGGCCGGGACTAGAGACGAACACCGGGGAGCTGTTTTTT.

V gene TRBV29-1 combines with J gene TRBJ1-1; no clear D gene. Germline loops: CDR1 SQVTM, CDR2 ANQGSEA. The CDR3 loop spans 12 amino acids. The V gene lost 6 bases and the J gene lost 0 bases, with 8 bases spanning the gap. The CDR3 here is CSVAVMNTEAFF. The DNA of the CDR3 is TGCAGCGTCGCGGTTATGAACACTGAAGCTTTCTTT. Full variable domain (rest looked up from reference TRBV29-1 and TRBJ1-1): SAVISQKPSRDICQRGTSLTIQCQVDSQVTMMFWYRQQPGQSLTLIATANQGSEATYESGFVIDKFPISRPNLTFSTLTVSNMSPEDSSIYLCSVAVMNTEAFFGQGTRLTVV.

This clonotype was detected many times. The chain links TRBV5-1 to TRBJ1-3, with a tentative D call TRBD1 (5 bases). This CDR3 has 13 residues. V was pared by 4 bases and J by 8 bases, with 13 bases between. Germline V lookup: CDR1 SGHRS, CDR2 YFSETQ. CDR3 loop: CASSPGTADTIYF. The CDR3 coding sequence is TGCGCCAGCAGCCCTGGGACTGCCGACACCATATATTTT.

This clonotype has a count of ten or more. The chain employs TRBV14 and TRBJ1-1; the match to TRBD1 covers 7 bases. CDR1 SGHDN and CDR2 FVKESK come from the germline V gene. V trimming: 3 bases; J trimming: 3 bases; junction bases outside the gene matches: 7. This CDR3 is 15 amino acids long. CDR3 DNA: TGTGCCAGCAGCCATGCGGGACAGTGGGACACTGAAGCTTTCTTT. Its translation: CASSHAGQWDTEAFF.

This clonotype was recorded many times. The chain couples TRBV12-3 or TRBV12-4 to TRBJ1-2; TRBD1 matches 7 bases. The J segment lost 3 bases and the V segment lost 5 bases, leaving 6 bases of the junction unmatched. CDR3 length equals 14 residues. CDR3: CASSPRQGDYGYTF. CDR3 bases: TGTGCCAGCAGTCCTCGACAGGGAGACTATGGCTACACCTTC.